Below, one T cell receptor (beta chain) is given with its context. The data are from a study of control samples from healthy donors and cancer patients. Data came from immunoSEQ multiplex PCR; TCRdb stores just in-frame clones and leaves some out. The sample shows 150,000 or so clones, 90% to 95% of them seen only once. Trimming removed 4 bases at V and 0 bases at J, with 15 bases between. The CDR3 loop spans 16 amino acids. Germline V gene data show CDR1 as SEHNR and CDR2 as FQNEAQ (reference sequence). Specimen: blood. The TCR sequence derives from a man younger than 35 in good health. V usage is TRBV7-9 and J usage is TRBJ1-1, with D possibly being TRBD1 (6 bases). CDR3 protein: CASSSRRQAMNTEAFF. The CDR3 DNA is TGTGCCAGCAGCTCCCGTCGACAGGCCATGAACACTGAAGCTTTCTTT.